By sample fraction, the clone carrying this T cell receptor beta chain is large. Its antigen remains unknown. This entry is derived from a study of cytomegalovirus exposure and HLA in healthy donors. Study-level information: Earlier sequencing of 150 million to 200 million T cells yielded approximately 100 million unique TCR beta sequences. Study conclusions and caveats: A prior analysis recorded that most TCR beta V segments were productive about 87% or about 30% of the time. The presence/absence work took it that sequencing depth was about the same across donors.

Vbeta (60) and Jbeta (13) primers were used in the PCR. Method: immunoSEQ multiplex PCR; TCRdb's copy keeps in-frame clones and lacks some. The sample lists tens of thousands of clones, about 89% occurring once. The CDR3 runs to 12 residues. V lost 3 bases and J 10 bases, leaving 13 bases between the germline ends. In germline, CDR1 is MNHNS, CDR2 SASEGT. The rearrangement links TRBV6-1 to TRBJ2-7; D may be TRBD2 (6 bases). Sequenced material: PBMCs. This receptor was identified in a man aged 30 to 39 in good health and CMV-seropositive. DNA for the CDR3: TGTGCCAGCAGTGAGGGAGGTGGGGGTCAGTACTTC. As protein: CASSEGGGGQYF.